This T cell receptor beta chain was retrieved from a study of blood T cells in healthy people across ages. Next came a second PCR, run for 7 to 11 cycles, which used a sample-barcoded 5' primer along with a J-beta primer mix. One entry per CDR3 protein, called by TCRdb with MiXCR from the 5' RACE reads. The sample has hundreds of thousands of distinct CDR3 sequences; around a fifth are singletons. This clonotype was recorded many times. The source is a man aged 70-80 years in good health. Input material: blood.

The CDR3 nucleotides are TGTGCCAGCAGCGCCTTGACAGGTTCCTACGAGCAGTACTTC. The encoded protein is CASSALTGSYEQYF. This chain joins TRBV7-9 and TRBJ2-7; the D gene is possibly TRBD1 (6 bases). V was trimmed by 5 bases and J by 1 base, leaving 12 bases between them. Germline V gene sequence: CDR1 SEHNR, CDR2 FQNEAQ (reference sequence). The CDR3 consists of 14 residues.